This entry lists 25 T cell receptor beta chains sequenced from one sample in a study of blood T cells in healthy people across ages. Through a sample-barcoded 5' primer and a J-beta primer mix, a second PCR was run for about 7 to 12 cycles. Using its own MiXCR run on the 5' RACE reads, TCRdb lists one record per CDR3 protein. The sample contains 600,000 to 800,000 distinct CDR3 sequences, under 65% of which appear only once. The material sequenced was blood. All receptors come from a woman aged 80 or older in good health.

The rearrangement links TRBV4-3 to TRBJ2-7, with D possibly being TRBD1 (6 bases). The V end lost 0 bases, the J end lost 1 base, and 10 bases lay between the germline ends. The CDR3 totals 15 residues. From germline, CDR1 is LGHNA and CDR2 YSLEER. CDR3 in amino acids: CASSQDARGSYEQYF. CDR3 coding DNA: TGCGCCAGCAGCCAAGATGCTAGGGGGTCCTACGAGCAGTACTTC.

This clonotype was counted at least ten times. V and J are TRBV7-2 and TRBJ2-4; TRBD1 aligns across 9 bases. The germline V gene encodes CDR1 SGHTA and CDR2 FQGNSA. This CDR3 is 16 amino acids long. Trimming at V came to 1 base and at J to 6 bases, leaving 7 bases not matched to a gene. The CDR3 DNA follows: TGTGCCAGCAGCTTAGATATAACAGGGGGCACAAACATTCAGTACTTC. Translating it yields CASSLDITGGTNIQYF.

Remarks on this clonotype: With a much larger clone just one base away, this may be a read error. The chain joins TRBV4-2 to TRBJ2-5; D is perhaps TRBD1 (5 bases). The germline V gene encodes CDR1 LGHNA and CDR2 YNFKEQ. This CDR3 region has 13 residues. Trimming pared 1 base from V and 11 bases from J, leaving 14 bases between. CDR3 loop: CASSQAGRNEQYF. DNA for the CDR3: TGTGCCAGCAGCCAAGCAGGGCGGAATGAGCAGTACTTC.

A word on this clonotype: One end of the junction does not line up with germline, which may come from a read error. The genes are TRBV7-3 and TRBJ1-6; D remains ambiguous. The germline V gene has CDR1 SGHTA and CDR2 FQGTGA. The CDR3 spans 12 residues. The CDR3 is CACSSPFSPLHF. DNA of the CDR3: TGTGCCTGCAGTTCTCCATTCTCACCCCTCCACTTT.

This clonotype was observed at least ten times. V is TRBV12-3 or TRBV12-4 and J is TRBJ2-5, with D uncertain. Trimming removed 7 bases at V and 1 base at J, with 16 bases between. The CDR3 contains 15 residues. CDR3 protein: CASKSSLALQETQYF. The CDR3 nucleotides are TGTGCCAGCAAATCCTCCCTCGCCCTCCAAGAGACCCAGTACTTC.

The CDR3 coding sequence is TGTGCCAGCAGCGTGGGACCGTCCTACGAGCAGTACTTC. Its translation is CASSVGPSYEQYF. This chain connects TRBV7-9 to TRBJ2-7; D may be TRBD1 or TRBD2 (5 bases each). The V and J ends lost 5 bases and 1 base respectively, with 9 bases between them. This CDR3 is 13 amino acids long. CDR1 SEHNR and CDR2 FQNEAQ come from the germline V gene (reference sequence). Full variable domain (outside the CDR3, taken from reference TRBV7-9 and TRBJ2-7): DTGVSQNPRHKITKRGQNVTFRCDPISEHNRLYWYRQTLGQGPEFLTYFQNEAQLEKSRLLSDRFSAERPKGSFSTLEIQRTEQGDSAMYLCASSVGPSYEQYFGPGTRLTVT.

The CDR3 here is CASSPHEALINEKLFF. As DNA, the CDR3 is TGCGCCAGCAGCCCACACGAAGCACTGATTAATGAAAAACTGTTTTTT. This rearrangement joins TRBV4-1 to TRBJ1-4; D call uncertain. Germline V gives CDR1 MGHRA, CDR2 YSYEKL. Trimming left V 4 bases short and J 4 bases short, with 16 bases between. The CDR3 sequence is 16 residues long.

The gene calls are TRBV20-1 and TRBJ2-1; D is unresolved. V was shortened by 0 bases and J by 10 bases, with 10 bases between the two germline ends. The CDR3 loop spans 12 amino acids. CDR1 and CDR2 (germline): DFQATT, SNEGSKA (reference sequence). CDR3 region: CSARETSREQFF. CDR3 DNA: TGCAGTGCTAGAGAGACGTCCAGGGAGCAGTTCTTC.

As regards this clonotype: At one boundary the junction diverges from the germline segment, which might be a read error. The rearrangement joins TRBV18 to TRBJ2-7; TRBD1 agrees at 8 bases. The CDR3 sequence is 12 residues long. Germline CDR1 KGHSH, CDR2 LQKENI. The chain's CDR3 is CASAPGGNEQYF. The CDR3 DNA follows: TGTGCCAGCGCACCAGGGGGCAACGAGCAGTACTTC.

Notes on this clonotype: This may stem from a read error, because a much larger clone lies one nucleotide away. The chain has TRBV20-1 and TRBJ2-1, with a tentative D call TRBD2 (6 bases). The last part of the DNA fits TRBJ2-7 better; the J call may be wrong. This CDR3 has 16 amino acids. Germline-derived CDR1 and CDR2 are DFQATT and SNEGSKA (reference sequence). This CDR3 reads CSAREPPSAAYNEQYF. CDR3 DNA sequence: TGCAGTGCTAGAGAACCCCCTAGCGCAGCCTACAATGAGCAGTACTTC.

The rearrangement joins TRBV7-9 to TRBJ2-7, with 7 nucleotides matching TRBD2. The CDR3 has 16 amino acids. J gave up 7 bases and V 0 bases, and 12 bases lay outside the gene matches. Germline CDR1 is SEHNR and CDR2 is FQNEAQ (reference sequence). The CDR3 bases are TGTGCCAGCAGCTTAGCGCTAAGCGGGACCTACAATGAGCAGTACTTC. Its translation is CASSLALSGTYNEQYF. Drawing the rest from reference TRBV7-9 and TRBJ2-7, the complete variable domain is DTGVSQNPRHKITKRGQNVTFRCDPISEHNRLYWYRQTLGQGPEFLTYFQNEAQLEKSRLLSDRFSAERPKGSFSTLEIQRTEQGDSAMYLCASSLALSGTYNEQYFGPGTRLTVT.

Ten or more counts support this clonotype. The chain joins TRBV11-2 to TRBJ2-5; 7 nucleotides align to TRBD1. Germline lookup yields CDR1 SGHAT and CDR2 FQNNGV. The length of the CDR3 is 19 residues. V dropped 1 base and J dropped 0; count of bases not matched to a gene: 14. CDR3 region: CASSLGVSWTGENQETQYF. CDR3 in DNA: TGTGCCAGCAGCTTAGGAGTGTCGTGGACAGGCGAGAACCAAGAGACCCAGTACTTC.

The table lists this clonotype with many counts. The genes are TRBV27 and TRBJ2-1, with TRBD1 as a possible D gene (5 bases). CDR3 size: 11 residues. Per germline, CDR1 MNHEY and CDR2 SMNVEV (reference sequence). Trimming pared 4 bases from V and 15 bases from J, leaving 13 bases between. The CDR3 here is CASSSRGPAFF. The CDR3 coding sequence is TGTGCCAGCAGTTCAAGGGGCCCGGCGTTCTTC.

A word on this clonotype: This may come from a read error, since a much larger clone is one base off. V usage is TRBV6-5 and J usage is TRBJ2-2; D gene unclear. Between the trimmed V and J ends, which lost 8 bases and 4 bases, there was a span of 8 bases. Germline V CDR1 and CDR2: MNHEY, SVGAGI. This CDR3 spans 12 amino acids. CDR3 protein: CASLVTTGELFF. The CDR3 DNA reads as TGTGCCAGCTTGGTCACCACCGGGGAGCTGTTTTTT.

Ten or more counts support this clonotype. This sequence joins TRBV7-9 and TRBJ2-5; no definite D call. V lost 1 base to trimming and J lost 11 bases, with 8 bases between them. The length of the CDR3 is 11 residues. In germline, CDR1 is SEHNR, CDR2 FQNEAQ (reference sequence). This chain's CDR3 is CASSLGSKQYF. The CDR3 DNA reads TGTGCCAGCAGCTTAGGAAGTAAGCAGTACTTC.

This clonotype was observed at least ten times. This sequence joins TRBV29-1 and TRBJ2-5; perhaps TRBD2 as D (5 bases). V was clipped by 0 bases and J by 4 bases, with 6 bases between them. This CDR3 is 12 amino acids long. From germline, CDR1 is SQVTM and CDR2 ANQGSEA. The CDR3 coding sequence is TGCAGCGTTGAAGAAGGAGGAGAGACCCAGTACTTC. Translated, it gives CSVEEGGETQYF.

As concerns this clonotype: This may be a read error, as it is one base from a much larger clone. J is TRBJ1-2 and V is TRBV12-3 or TRBV12-4; maybe TRBD1 (6 bases). The V end lost 2 bases, the J end lost 6 bases, and 19 bases lay between the germline ends. This CDR3 is 16 amino acids long. Here the CDR3 DNA reads TGTGCCAGCAGTTTATTCGGGGGCCGCGGGAACGATGGCTACACCTTC. This sequence encodes CASSLFGGRGNDGYTF.

This clonotype occurred many times. The chain carries TRBV27 and TRBJ2-7; a possible D gene is TRBD2 (5 bases). Germline lookup yields CDR1 MNHEY and CDR2 SMNVEV (reference sequence). V was trimmed by 8 bases and J by 2 bases, leaving 13 bases between them. The CDR3 is 13 amino acids. The DNA for the CDR3 is TGTGCCAGCGGAATAGACGGGGCCTACGAGCAGTACTTC. Amino acid sequence: CASGIDGAYEQYF.

A few counts support this clonotype. The chain employs TRBV11-1 and TRBJ2-1, with TRBD1 as a possible D gene (5 bases). This CDR3 has 14 amino acids. Looked up from germline, CDR1 is SGHAT and CDR2 is FQDESV (reference sequence). The ends were cut back, 5 bases at V and 4 bases at J, with 12 bases in the middle. CDR3 sequence (DNA): TGTGCCAGCAGCCCCGACAGCGTTTACAATGAGCAGTTCTTC. It specifies CASSPDSVYNEQFF.

This clonotype was recorded at least ten times. The chain links TRBV4-1 to TRBJ2-5, with D perhaps TRBD1 (5 bases). The CDR3 length is 13 residues. Germline V gives CDR1 MGHRA, CDR2 YSYEKL. The ends were cut back, 3 bases at V and 2 bases at J, with 7 bases in the middle. The CDR3 spells CASSQGPQETQYF. CDR3 coding DNA: TGCGCCAGCAGCCAGGGGCCTCAAGAGACCCAGTACTTC.

V and J are TRBV25-1 and TRBJ1-5; D ambiguous. V lost 10 bases to trimming and J lost 2 bases, with 12 bases between them. The CDR3 consists of 13 residues. Germline V gives CDR1 MGHDK, CDR2 SYGVNS. CDR3 DNA sequence: TGTGCCACCGGGTCGGAAGGCAATCAGCCCCAGCATTTT. As protein: CATGSEGNQPQHF.

The chain joins TRBV27 to TRBJ2-7, with D perhaps TRBD2 (5 bases). V lost 4 bases, J lost 6 bases, and 13 bases lay in between. Per germline, CDR1 MNHEY and CDR2 SMNVEV (reference sequence). CDR3 size: 13 residues. CDR3 protein: CASSYTGLAEQYF. The CDR3 coding sequence is TGTGCCAGCAGTTATACGGGCCTAGCCGAGCAGTACTTC.

With regard to this clonotype: A much more abundant neighbour one base away suggests this may be a read error. The chain is built from TRBV20-1 and TRBJ2-1; tentative D call: TRBD2 (5 bases). The end of the DNA is better explained by TRBJ2-7, so the J call may be wrong. The CDR3 has 15 amino acids. The germline CDR1 and CDR2 sequences are DFQATT and SNEGSKA (reference sequence). The chain's CDR3 is CSARDPRGTYNEQYF. CDR3 in DNA: TGCAGTGCTAGAGATCCACGGGGAACCTACAATGAGCAGTACTTC.

In its sample, this clonotype was seen once. A much larger clone is a single base away; this may be a read error. This sequence joins TRBV28 and TRBJ2-3; 9 bases map to TRBD1. Germline V lookup: CDR1 MDHEN, CDR2 SYDVKM. This CDR3 region has 15 residues. The CDR3 DNA reads TGTGCCAGCAGCTCAGGACAGGGGCTGACAGGTACGCAGTATTTT. Translation: CASSSGQGLTGTQYF.

The rearrangement links TRBV20-1 to TRBJ2-2, with TRBD2 identical over 8 bases. The germline V gene has CDR1 DFQATT and CDR2 SNEGSKA (reference sequence). After removal of 3 bases from V and 7 bases from J, the junction contained 13 bases not matched to a gene. The CDR3 has 16 residues. In nucleotides, the CDR3 is TGCAGTGCTAGCAAGCCGGGACTAGGTGGTATCGGGGAGCTGTTTTTT. This gives the protein CSASKPGLGGIGELFF.